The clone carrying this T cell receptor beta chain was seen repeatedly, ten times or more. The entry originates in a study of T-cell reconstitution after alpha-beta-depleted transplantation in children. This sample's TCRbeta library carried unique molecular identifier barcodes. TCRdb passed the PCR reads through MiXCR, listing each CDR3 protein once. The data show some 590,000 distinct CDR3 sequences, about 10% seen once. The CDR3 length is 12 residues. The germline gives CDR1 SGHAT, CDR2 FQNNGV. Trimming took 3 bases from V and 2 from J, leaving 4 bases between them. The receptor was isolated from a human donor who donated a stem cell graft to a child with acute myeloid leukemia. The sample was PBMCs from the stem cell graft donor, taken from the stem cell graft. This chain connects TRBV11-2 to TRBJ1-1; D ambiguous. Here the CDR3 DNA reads TGTGCCAGCAGCTTGGATAACACTGAAGCTTTCTTT. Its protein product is CASSLDNTEAFF.